The 24 T cell receptor beta chains in this list originate from one sample, sequenced in a study of cytomegalovirus exposure and HLA in healthy donors. Primers for the PCR totalled 60 Vbeta and 13 Jbeta. The method was immunoSEQ multiplex PCR; TCRdb's version includes in-frame clones alone and lacks a portion of them. In the table there are approximately 100,000 clones, around 75% of which are singletons. The sample was PBMCs. Source of these receptors: a man in his fifties in good health and CMV-seronegative.

CDR3 bases: TGTGCCAGTAGCCCAACTAGCGGGGGAAGAGGTGAGCAGTTCTTC. Amino acids: CASSPTSGGRGEQFF. The genes are TRBV19 and TRBJ2-1; 11 bases map to TRBD2. The J segment lost 9 bases and the V segment lost 6 bases, leaving 10 bases of the junction unmatched. The length of the CDR3 is 15 residues. CDR1 is LNHDA and CDR2 is SQIVND in the germline V gene (reference sequence). The full variable domain, its missing parts supplied by reference TRBV19 and TRBJ2-1, is DGGITQSPKYLFRKEGQNVTLSCEQNLNHDAMYWYRQDPGQGLRLIYYSQIVNDFQKGDIAEGYSVSREKKESFPLTVTSAQKNPTAFYLCASSPTSGGRGEQFFGPGTRLTVL.

The CDR3 spells CASSREGQGQETQYF. The CDR3 region has the DNA TGTGCCAGCAGCCGCGAGGGACAGGGGCAAGAGACCCAGTACTTC. This chain links TRBV7-3 with TRBJ2-5, with TRBD1 matching 10 bases. Germline values: CDR1 SGHTA, CDR2 FQGTGA. Trimming cost V 5 bases and J 2 bases; bases outside gene matches: 5. The CDR3 length is 15 residues. Supplemented by reference TRBV7-3 and TRBJ2-5, the full variable domain reads GAGVSQTPSNKVTEKGKYVELRCDPISGHTALYWYRQSLGQGPEFLIYFQGTGAADDSGLPNDRFFAVRPEGSVSTLKIQRTERGDSAVYLCASSREGQGQETQYFGPGTRLLVL.

The CDR3 loop is CASSPGQRNYNSPLHF. CDR3 bases: TGCGCCAGCAGCCCGGGACAGCGAAACTATAATTCACCCCTCCACTTT. J is TRBJ1-6 and V is TRBV5-1; TRBD1 matches at 7 bases. V lost 4 bases, J lost 3 bases, and 7 bases stayed unmatched. CDR1 and CDR2 from the germline V gene are SGHRS and YFSETQ. The CDR3 is made up of 16 amino acids.

The chain couples TRBV5-6 to TRBJ2-3; 14 positions match TRBD2. This CDR3 comprises 16 residues. Unmatched junction bases numbered 3, after V lost 4 bases and J lost 2 bases. In germline, CDR1 is SGHDT, CDR2 YYEEEE. The CDR3 sequence: CASSRTSGGSTDTQYF. The CDR3 DNA is TGTGCCAGCAGCCGGACTAGCGGGGGGTCCACAGATACGCAGTATTTT.

The J gene is TRBJ1-5, the V gene TRBV6-1; D perhaps matches TRBD1 (5 bases). This CDR3 spans 14 amino acids. The germline V gene encodes CDR1 MNHNS and CDR2 SASEGT. Trimming left V 6 bases short and J 4 bases short, with 13 bases between. The CDR3 region is CASSPDSKNQPQHF. CDR3 DNA: TGTGCCAGCAGCCCCGACAGTAAGAATCAGCCCCAGCATTTT.

This sequence joins TRBV10-2 and TRBJ2-7; the match to TRBD2 covers 10 bases. This CDR3 is built from 18 residues. After removal of 1 base from V and 2 bases from J, the junction contained 11 bases not matched to a gene. Germline assignment: CDR1 WSHSY and CDR2 SAAADI. The chain's CDR3 is CASSELAPLAGETYEQYF. The CDR3 DNA sequence: TGCGCCAGCAGTGAGTTGGCCCCCCTAGCGGGGGAGACCTACGAGCAGTACTTC.

The table lists this clone with a few counts. V and J are TRBV30 and TRBJ1-3; tentatively, D is TRBD1 (5 bases). Germline CDR1 is GTSNPN and CDR2 is SVGIG (reference sequence). The CDR3 length is 13 residues. V lost 8 bases to trimming and J lost 2 bases, with 13 bases between them. The CDR3 DNA follows: TGTGCCGGGACCCTATCCGCTGGAAACACCATATATTTT. This codes for CAGTLSAGNTIYF.

The CDR3 region is CASSLFEWVPSGSDQPQHF. For the CDR3, the DNA is TGTGCCAGCAGTTTATTTGAGTGGGTCCCGAGCGGGAGTGATCAGCCCCAGCATTTT. V usage is TRBV28 and J usage is TRBJ1-5; D is unresolved. CDR3 length equals 19 residues. Germline CDR1 and CDR2: MDHEN and SYDVKM. Trimming cost V 1 base and J 5 bases, with 24 bases left between them.

The chain recombines TRBV30 with TRBJ1-6; 8 nucleotides align to TRBD1. The CDR3 runs 14 residues. The junction had 3 bases not matched to a gene; V was cut back by 3 bases and J by 5 bases. Germline CDR1 reads GTSNPN; CDR2 reads SVGIG (reference sequence). The CDR3 region has the DNA TGTGCCTGGAGCGGGGGACAGGATAATTCACCCCTCCACTTT. It encodes CAWSGGQDNSPLHF.

The CDR3 sequence is CASRSSGTANTEAFF. CDR3 sequence (DNA): TGTGCCAGCCGCAGCTCCGGGACAGCAAACACTGAAGCTTTCTTT. The rearrangement uses TRBV2 and TRBJ1-1; 7 nucleotides match TRBD1. Germline V gene sequence: CDR1 SNHLY, CDR2 FYNNEI. The CDR3 is 15 residues long. After removal of 8 bases from V and 2 bases from J, the junction contained 11 bases not matched to a gene.

This chain uses TRBV6-1 with TRBJ2-7; D possibly corresponds to TRBD1 (6 bases). The germline V gene has CDR1 MNHNS and CDR2 SASEGT. Trimming took 4 bases from V and 1 from J, leaving 11 bases between them. The length of the CDR3 is 14 residues. In DNA form, the CDR3 reads TGTGCCAGCAGTGTGTTTCAGGGGTCCTACGAGCAGTACTTC. It codes for CASSVFQGSYEQYF.

The rearrangement joins TRBV9 to TRBJ1-4, with 8 bases lining up with TRBD1. V lost 4 bases to trimming and J lost 7 bases; unmatched junction nucleotides: 6. CDR3 length: 14 residues. Per germline, CDR1 SGDLS and CDR2 YYNGEE. The CDR3, as DNA: TGTGCCAGCAGCAAAACAGGGGGAGGTGAAAAACTGTTTTTT. As protein: CASSKTGGGEKLFF.

CDR3 sequence: CAWSVKGLRNSPLHF. The CDR3 DNA sequence: TGTGCCTGGAGTGTAAAGGGACTCAGAAATTCACCCCTCCACTTT. The V and J genes are TRBV30 and TRBJ1-6; TRBD1 might be the D (5 bases). Germline V CDR1 and CDR2: GTSNPN, SVGIG (reference sequence). The V end lost 0 bases, the J end lost 7 bases, and 13 bases lay between the germline ends. The CDR3 is made up of 15 amino acids.

V gene TRBV30 combines with J gene TRBJ1-5, with 10 bases matching TRBD1. Germline loops: CDR1 GTSNPN, CDR2 SVGIG (reference sequence). V shed 4 bases, J shed 4 bases, and the junction held 7 bases outside the gene matches. CDR3 length equals 15 residues. CDR3 sequence: CAWNRDRGENQPQHF. CDR3 nucleotides: TGTGCCTGGAACAGGGACAGGGGCGAAAATCAGCCCCAGCATTTT. The full variable domain, its missing parts supplied by reference TRBV30 and TRBJ1-5, is SQTIHQWPATLVQPVGSPLSLECTVEGTSNPNLYWYRQAAGRGLQLLFYSVGIGQISSEVPQNLSASRPQDRQFILSSKKLLLSDSGFYLCAWNRDRGENQPQHFGDGTRLSIL.

V usage is TRBV28 and J usage is TRBJ2-7, with 7 bases matching TRBD1. V lost 5 bases and J lost 4; bases outside the gene matches: 20. Germline assignment: CDR1 MDHEN and CDR2 SYDVKM. This CDR3 has 18 amino acids. The CDR3 DNA follows: TGTGCCAGCAGTCGTTCACAGGGGCGATTTTTCGGCGTTTACGAGCAGTACTTC. Translated: CASSRSQGRFFGVYEQYF.

This chain links TRBV6-1 with TRBJ1-4, with D hard to call. CDR3 size: 14 residues. V was clipped by 10 bases and J by 3 bases, with 15 bases between them. Germline V gives CDR1 MNHNS, CDR2 SASEGT. The DNA for the CDR3 is TGTGCCACCGCATTCGGAGGAGCTAATGAAAAACTGTTTTTT. Translating it yields CATAFGGANEKLFF.

V and J are TRBV2 and TRBJ2-3; 9 bases are shared with TRBD2. V lost 7 bases and J lost 6; bases outside the gene matches: 5. CDR3 length: 13 amino acids. Germline V gives CDR1 SNHLY, CDR2 FYNNEI. This CDR3 is CASKAGGPDTQYF. CDR3 nucleotides: TGTGCCAGCAAGGCGGGAGGGCCGGATACGCAGTATTTT.

This clone was recorded a few times. CDR3 bases: TGTGCCAGCTCACCCCGAGGAGGCTACGAGCAGTACTTC. It translates to CASSPRGGYEQYF. This chain connects TRBV18 to TRBJ2-7; a possible D gene is TRBD2 (5 bases). V was shortened by 3 bases and J by 3 bases, with 9 bases between the two germline ends. The V gene's germline CDR1 is KGHSH and CDR2 LQKENI. CDR3 size: 13 residues.

This clone was seen only a few times. The rearrangement uses TRBV4-1 and TRBJ2-7; TRBD2 is a possible D gene (5 bases). V was trimmed by 0 bases and J by 6 bases, leaving 6 bases between them. This CDR3 region has 12 residues. In germline, CDR1 is MGHRA, CDR2 YSYEKL. The CDR3 protein is CASSQDRGEQYF. The CDR3 DNA reads TGCGCCAGCAGCCAAGATCGGGGCGAGCAGTACTTC.

CDR3 in DNA: TGTGCCAGCACGGCGGGAGCCACCTCCTACAATGAGCAGTTCTTC. Translating gives CASTAGATSYNEQFF. This sequence joins TRBV28 and TRBJ2-1; 7 bases line up with TRBD2. Germline V lookup: CDR1 MDHEN, CDR2 SYDVKM. The CDR3 runs 15 residues. V shed 7 bases, J shed 0 bases, and the junction held 6 bases outside the gene matches.

The rearrangement uses TRBV19 and TRBJ2-3, with 10 bases that match TRBD2. CDR3 size: 16 residues. The germline gives CDR1 LNHDA, CDR2 SQIVND (reference sequence). V was pared by 5 bases and J by 1 base, with 6 bases of the junction left unmatched. The CDR3: CASSRTGTSGTDTQYF. CDR3 DNA: TGTGCCAGTAGTCGCACCGGGACTAGCGGCACAGATACGCAGTATTTT.

V usage is TRBV6-6 and J usage is TRBJ2-1; 9 bases are a match to TRBD2. The CDR3 is made up of 14 amino acids. Germline CDR1 MNHNY, CDR2 SVGAGI (reference sequence). V was pared by 10 bases and J by 6 bases, with 10 bases of the junction left unmatched. The CDR3 region has the DNA TGTGCCACATTCGAGCGGGAGGCAATCAATGAGCAGTTCTTC. Protein product: CATFEREAINEQFF.

This rearrangement joins TRBV7-2 to TRBJ2-1; TRBD2 matches at 9 bases. The CDR3 is 15 amino acids. Germline CDR1 and CDR2: SGHTA and FQGNSA. Trimming removed 3 bases from V and 4 bases from J; junction bases left unmatched: 4. This CDR3 is CASSLAGGPYNEQFF. CDR3 coding DNA: TGTGCCAGCAGCTTGGCGGGGGGGCCATACAATGAGCAGTTCTTC.

The chain is built from TRBV5-1 and TRBJ1-1, with D perhaps TRBD1 (6 bases). Trimming shortened V by 8 bases and J by 4 bases, and 15 bases separated the two germline ends. Germline loops: CDR1 SGHRS, CDR2 YFSETQ. The CDR3 totals 13 residues. Here the CDR3 DNA reads TGCGCCAGTAACCGGGACACGGGCACTGAAGCTTTCTTT. As protein: CASNRDTGTEAFF.